This passage covers 8 T cell receptor beta chains from one sample sequenced in a study of early T cells in non-severe SARS-CoV-2 infection. Using its own MiXCR run on the 5' RACE reads, TCRdb lists one record per CDR3 protein. The profile shows tens of thousands of distinct CDR3 sequences, roughly an eighth of them singletons. Sequencing was carried out using whole blood. These receptors came from an adult who was a healthcare worker with PCR-confirmed SARS-CoV-2 infection or an uninfected control (not recorded which).

The chain has TRBV5-1 and TRBJ2-2; possibly TRBD1 for D (6 bases). The CDR3 length is 15 residues. Trimming shortened V by 4 bases and J by 0 bases, and 10 bases separated the two germline ends. Per germline, CDR1 SGHRS and CDR2 YFSETQ. DNA for the CDR3: TGCGCCAGCAGCCCGACAGGAACGAACACCGGGGAGCTGTTTTTT. It translates to CASSPTGTNTGELFF.

The J gene is TRBJ1-2, the V gene TRBV29-1; D unresolved. V was shortened by 5 bases and J by 0 bases, with 13 bases between the two germline ends. This CDR3 contains 14 residues. Germline-derived CDR1 and CDR2 are SQVTM and ANQGSEA. CDR3 amino acids: CSVWQSEANYGYTF. CDR3 bases: TGCAGCGTTTGGCAGTCCGAAGCTAACTATGGCTACACCTTC.

The chain combines TRBV28 with TRBJ2-7, with D maybe TRBD2 (6 bases). The CDR3 spans 15 residues. V was clipped by 3 bases and J by 1 base, with 13 bases between them. Germline V gene data show CDR1 as MDHEN and CDR2 as SYDVKM. CDR3 protein: CASSFPGTYSYEQYF. The CDR3 DNA sequence: TGTGCCAGCAGTTTCCCCGGGACTTATTCCTACGAGCAGTACTTC. Complete variable domain (other parts from reference TRBV28 and TRBJ2-7): DVKVTQSSRYLVKRTGEKVFLECVQDMDHENMFWYRQDPGLGLRLIYFSYDVKMKEKGDIPEGYSVSREKKERFSLILESASTNQTSMYLCASSFPGTYSYEQYFGPGTRLTVT.

This chain links TRBV2 with TRBJ2-3; D call uncertain. Germline V gene lookup returns CDR1 SNHLY and CDR2 FYNNEI. The CDR3 sequence is 14 residues long. Trimming cost V 8 bases and J 0 bases, with 12 bases left between them. For the CDR3, the DNA is TGTGCCAGCCAAGGTCTTTACAGCACAGATACGCAGTATTTT. Translated: CASQGLYSTDTQYF.

This clonotype has a handful of counts. The chain joins TRBV14 to TRBJ2-1; 15 bases match TRBD2. CDR1 and CDR2 (germline): SGHDN, FVKESK. CDR3 size: 20 residues. Germline trimming cut 2 bases from V and 0 bases from J; bases unmatched to any gene: 8. CDR3 nucleotide sequence: TGTGCCAGCAGCCAACCTAGGACTAGCGGGGGGGTAAGCTCCTACAATGAGCAGTTCTTC. It encodes CASSQPRTSGGVSSYNEQFF.

The chain combines TRBV18 with TRBJ2-7, with D maybe TRBD1 (5 bases). The germline V gene encodes CDR1 KGHSH and CDR2 LQKENI. The V and J ends lost 2 bases and 4 bases respectively, with 6 bases between them. The CDR3 is 12 residues long. The CDR3 region has the DNA TGTGCCAGCTCACCAGGACAATACGAGCAGTACTTC. Translating it yields CASSPGQYEQYF.

In this sample, this clonotype turned up a few times. Here the CDR3 reads CSARVRTVNTGELFF. CDR3 nucleotides: TGCAGTGCTAGAGTCCGGACAGTTAACACCGGGGAGCTGTTTTTT. V and J are TRBV20-1 and TRBJ2-2, with D perhaps matching TRBD1 (6 bases). Per the germline V gene, CDR1 is DFQATT and CDR2 is SNEGSKA (reference sequence). V dropped 1 base and J dropped 2 bases, with 11 bases sitting between them. The CDR3 is 15 amino acids.

This clonotype came up once. V is TRBV2 and J is TRBJ2-5; the match to TRBD1 covers 8 bases. Per the germline V gene, CDR1 is SNHLY and CDR2 is FYNNEI. CDR3 length: 13 amino acids. Germline trimming cut 4 bases from V and 2 bases from J; bases unmatched to any gene: 0. For the CDR3, the DNA is TGTGCCAGCAGTGGACAGGGGCAAGAGACCCAGTACTTC. This gives the protein CASSGQGQETQYF.